This TCR beta chain originates from a study of memory CD4+ T cells and cytomegalovirus serostatus. Study information: Donors were healthy Belgian adults, 9 CMV seropositive and about 24 seronegative. Points from the study as a whole: Suggested: most of the CMV-linked TCR signature lies in CD4+ memory cells.

Trimming cost V 1 base and J 8 bases, with 6 bases left between them. The CDR3 covers 12 residues. CDR1 is SGHVS, CDR2 FNYEAQ, per germline. The sort gate was single viable CD3+CD4+CD8-CD45RO+ cells for memory CD4+ T cells. CD4+ T cells were isolated by positive magnetic selection. Study processing details: Out-of-frame sequences were removed, leaving a few million distinct TCRbeta sequences. Profiled with immunoSEQ multiplex PCR; TCRdb holds only in-frame clones, not every one. The V and J calls and clone size come from that table; D and trimming were worked out from the DNA. The sample holds approximately 40,000 clones, less than 85% seen once. This clone was seen only once. Its antigen is not identified.

This TCR came from an adult in good health and CMV-seronegative. The chain has TRBV7-6 and TRBJ2-1; D is possibly TRBD2 (6 bases). The sequenced sample was memory CD4+ T cells from blood. The CDR3 nucleotides are TGTGCCAGCAGCTTAGGCGGGGATGAGCAGTTCTTC. It is translated as CASSLGGDEQFF. The full variable domain, in which reference TRBV7-6 and TRBJ2-1 provide the parts outside the CDR3, is GAGVSQSPRYKVTKRGQDVALRCDPISGHVSLYWYRQALGQGPEFLTYFNYEAQQDKSGLPNDRFSAERPEGSISTLTIQRTEQRDSAMYRCASSLGGDEQFFGPGTRLTVL.